This T cell receptor beta chain is drawn from a study of cytomegalovirus exposure and HLA in healthy donors. Both 60 Vbeta primers and 13 Jbeta primers went into the PCR. Repertoires were generated with immunoSEQ multiplex PCR, while TCRdb's copy carries only in-frame clones and drops some. This table has approximately 91,000 clones, approximately 89% appearing once. Germline V gene lookup returns CDR1 SGHNT and CDR2 YYREEE (reference sequence). This CDR3 spans 18 amino acids. Trimming took 3 bases from V and 5 from J, leaving 23 bases between them. This clone turned up a few times. Sequencing was done on a sample of PBMCs. This TCR was recovered from a man between 25 and 39 years old in good health and CMV-seropositive. The V gene is TRBV5-4, the J gene TRBJ2-2, with a tentative D call TRBD2 (7 bases). The CDR3, as DNA: TGTGCCAGCAGCTCCCCGAGACATAACAGGGAGGGGACCGGGGAGCTGTTTTTT. Its translation: CASSSPRHNREGTGELFF.